Sequencing of this TCR beta chain was carried out in a study of CD8 T cells in Susac syndrome. CDR3 length: 15 residues. Germline CDR1 and CDR2: SEHNR and FQNEAQ (reference sequence). V trimming: 1 base; J trimming: 8 bases; junction bases outside the gene matches: 4. After extraction with the RNeasy kit, about 0.45 to 1 ug of the RNA was reverse transcribed using random hexamers. The amplification used immunoSEQ multiplex PCR on TCR beta CDR3; it spanned 54 Vbeta and 13 Jbeta. TCRdb re-derived calls from the immunoSEQ multiplex PCR reads in MiXCR, one entry per CDR3 protein. Among 120,000 or so distinct CDR3 sequences listed, about 92% were seen once. While CD8+ and CD4+ T cells were isolated negatively, TEMRA cells were enriched by FACS.

J is TRBJ2-3 and V is TRBV7-9, with 12 positions matching TRBD2. The sequence was collected from a human donor with multiple sclerosis. The specimen sequenced was CD4+ T cells from PBMCs. CDR3 residues: CASSLVTSGGSTQYF. CDR3 nucleotide sequence: TGTGCCAGCAGCTTAGTGACTAGCGGGGGTAGTACGCAGTATTTT.